The entry that follows covers one TCR beta chain sequence. Antigen specificity is unknown. Trimming cost V 0 bases and J 3 bases, with 11 bases left between them. The CDR3 is 15 residues long. The germline gives CDR1 SGDLS, CDR2 YYNGEE. This sample was included in a study of OX40 agonist ivuxolimab in advanced cancers. Study-wide points: Blood T cells, both CD4+ and CD8+, expanded clonally by week 6 at 0.1 to 3.0 mg/kg. Some patients who did not respond also had low normalized T-cell clonal expansion. Partial responders at 0.1-3.0 mg/kg showed near-lowest clonal expansion.

TCRdb keeps only in-frame clones here, not all; method: immunoSEQ multiplex PCR. The top ten clones hold approximately 10% of a sample with about 73,000 clones, around 90% of them seen once. The chain has TRBV9 and TRBJ2-3; a weak D match, TRBD2 (5 bases). This TCR was recovered from an adult with an advanced solid tumor such as melanoma, head and neck, liver or kidney cancer. The sample consisted of CD4+ or CD8+ T cells sorted from blood, taken in a trial of the OX40 agonist ivuxolimab. CDR3 amino acids: CASSVEGVSTDTQYF. DNA of the CDR3: TGTGCCAGCAGCGTAGAGGGAGTTAGTACAGATACGCAGTATTTT.